The next 21 T cell receptor beta chains were all read from a single sample in a study of blood T cell repertoires in COVID-19. Profiling relied on immunoSEQ multiplex PCR, and the TCRdb table lists in-frame clones only, not all of them. In the table there are hundreds of thousands of clones, around 87% of which are singletons. The sequenced sample consisted of peripheral blood. Receptor source: a woman in her 50s with COVID-19, enrolled during active disease.

Notes on this clone: This CDR3 is also generated by other DNA sequences in the sample. This chain joins TRBV5-6 and TRBJ2-1, with 8 bases lining up with TRBD2. The germline V gene has CDR1 SGHDT and CDR2 YYEEEE. Trimming took 4 bases from V and 4 from J; bases not matched to a gene: 7. The length of the CDR3 is 15 residues. The CDR3 DNA follows: TGTGCCAGCAGCCAAACTAGCGGAAATTACAATGAGCAGTTCTTC. It is translated as CASSQTSGNYNEQFF.

The J gene is TRBJ2-2, the V gene TRBV5-1; 9 bases align to TRBD1. J was trimmed by 2 bases and V by 5 bases; bases with no gene match: 10. Per germline, CDR1 SGHRS and CDR2 YFSETQ. The CDR3 loop spans 17 amino acids. CDR3 region: CASRHTPGQGNTGELFF. CDR3 in DNA: TGCGCCAGCAGGCACACCCCGGGACAGGGTAACACCGGGGAGCTGTTTTTT.

The genes are TRBV5-4 and TRBJ2-7, with 12 nucleotides matching TRBD2. The CDR3 is 17 residues long. J gave up 0 bases and V 3 bases, and 7 bases lay outside the gene matches. Germline CDR1 SGHNT, CDR2 YYREEE (reference sequence). The CDR3 region is CASSSSGLAGYSYEQYF. The CDR3 DNA sequence: TGTGCCAGCAGCTCCTCAGGACTAGCGGGGTACTCCTACGAGCAGTACTTC.

The chain joins TRBV5-8 to TRBJ1-5; 9 bases are shared with TRBD1. The germline V gene encodes CDR1 SGHTS and CDR2 YDEGEE. Trimming cost V 2 bases and J 1 base; bases outside gene matches: 4. The CDR3 sequence is 16 residues long. In nucleotides, the CDR3 is TGTGCCAGCAGCTTTACAGGGGGCGGGAGCAATCAGCCCCAGCATTTT. Amino acid sequence: CASSFTGGGSNQPQHF.

V usage is TRBV5-1 and J usage is TRBJ2-5; 10 nucleotides agree with TRBD2. Germline V gene data show CDR1 as SGHRS and CDR2 as YFSETQ. This CDR3 has 16 residues. With 0 bases clipped from V and 5 bases from J, the junction kept 7 bases outside the gene matches. The CDR3 loop is CASSLGIAGGGETQYF. CDR3 DNA: TGCGCCAGCAGCTTGGGGATAGCGGGAGGAGGTGAGACCCAGTACTTC. The full variable domain, completed using reference TRBV5-1 and TRBJ2-5, is KAGVTQTPRYLIKTRGQQVTLSCSPISGHRSVSWYQQTPGQGLQFLFEYFSETQRNKGNFPGRFSGRQFSNSRSEMNVSTLELGDSALYLCASSLGIAGGGETQYFGPGTRLLVL.

This clone has a single count. The CDR3 loop is CASSSGTNNEQFF. Written as DNA, the CDR3 is TGCGCCAGCAGTTCGGGGACTAACAATGAGCAGTTCTTC. The chain uses TRBV5-1 and TRBJ2-1; 7 bases match TRBD2. This CDR3 contains 13 residues. V was pared by 5 bases and J by 5 bases, with 4 bases of the junction left unmatched. The germline gives CDR1 SGHRS, CDR2 YFSETQ.

This clone is a singleton in its sample. This chain joins TRBV29-1 and TRBJ2-5; D might be TRBD2 (6 bases). Germline V gene lookup returns CDR1 SQVTM and CDR2 ANQGSEA. The V end lost 4 bases, the J end lost 5 bases, and 11 bases lay between the germline ends. The CDR3 is made up of 12 amino acids. The CDR3 nucleotides read TGCAGCGTTGGGGGAGGCCGGGAGACCCAGTACTTC. Translation: CSVGGGRETQYF.

The J gene is TRBJ2-1, the V gene TRBV5-1; weak D call: TRBD1 (6 bases). Germline V gene sequence: CDR1 SGHRS, CDR2 YFSETQ. The CDR3 spans 13 residues. V lost 5 bases and J 10 bases, leaving 16 bases between the germline ends. In DNA form, the CDR3 reads TGCGCCAGCAGTTTTACCGCCGGGACAGAGCAGTTCTTC. Amino acid sequence: CASSFTAGTEQFF. The variable domain in full, completed from reference TRBV5-1 and TRBJ2-1, reads KAGVTQTPRYLIKTRGQQVTLSCSPISGHRSVSWYQQTPGQGLQFLFEYFSETQRNKGNFPGRFSGRQFSNSRSEMNVSTLELGDSALYLCASSFTAGTEQFFGPGTRLTVL.

The rearrangement links TRBV3-1 (or the pseudogene TRBV3-2) to TRBJ2-2, with 7 bases matching TRBD2. The CDR3 is 19 residues long. V gave up 4 bases and J gave up 7 bases; unmatched junction bases: 21. Germline V CDR1 and CDR2: LGHDT, YNNKEL (reference sequence). In DNA, the CDR3 is TGTGCCAGCAGCCGATTAGGGGCGGGAGTAACCGGAATAGGCGGGGAGCTGTTTTTT. Protein sequence: CASSRLGAGVTGIGGELFF.

This clone appeared once. The chain uses TRBV27 and TRBJ2-3, with 13 nucleotides matching TRBD2. The J segment lost 2 bases and the V segment lost 3 bases, leaving 5 bases of the junction unmatched. The CDR3 loop spans 17 amino acids. Germline assignment: CDR1 MNHEY and CDR2 SMNVEV (reference sequence). The CDR3 spells CASSFQLAGGITDTQYF. The DNA of the CDR3 is TGTGCCAGCAGTTTTCAACTAGCGGGAGGGATCACAGATACGCAGTATTTT.

The rearrangement links TRBV11-2 to TRBJ2-3, with D perhaps matching TRBD2 (6 bases). Trimming cost V 5 bases and J 6 bases, with 12 bases left between them. Germline V gene data show CDR1 as SGHAT and CDR2 as FQNNGV. This CDR3 region has 13 residues. Here the CDR3 DNA reads TGTGCCAGCAGCCCCGGGAGCCCGGATACGCAGTATTTT. Amino acid sequence: CASSPGSPDTQYF.

This rearrangement joins TRBV28 to TRBJ2-3; TRBD1 agrees at 10 bases. V trimming: 2 bases; J trimming: 5 bases; junction bases outside the gene matches: 10. This CDR3 region has 17 residues. Germline CDR1 MDHEN, CDR2 SYDVKM. The CDR3 sequence: CASSLQSTTGGRDTQYF. The CDR3 DNA sequence: TGTGCCAGCAGTTTACAATCTACGACAGGGGGCAGAGATACGCAGTATTTT.

This chain connects TRBV7-2 to TRBJ1-1, with D tentatively TRBD1 (6 bases). The length of the CDR3 is 14 residues. V lost 2 bases and J 3 bases, leaving 10 bases between the germline ends. Looked up from germline, CDR1 is SGHTA and CDR2 is FQGNSA. The CDR3 DNA is TGTGCCAGCAGCTTAACAGGGTATTACACTGAAGCTTTCTTT. As protein: CASSLTGYYTEAFF.

The V call is TRBV19, the J call TRBJ2-5; D possibly corresponds to TRBD2 (6 bases). Looked up from germline, CDR1 is LNHDA and CDR2 is SQIVND (reference sequence). The V gene lost 1 base and the J gene lost 4 bases, with 13 bases spanning the gap. The CDR3 totals 15 residues. The CDR3 reads CASSIGGGTGETQYF. CDR3 coding DNA: TGTGCCAGTAGTATAGGTGGGGGGACGGGAGAGACCCAGTACTTC.

The J gene is TRBJ1-2, the V gene TRBV11-3; D is possibly TRBD1 (6 bases). The CDR3 is 13 amino acids. V shed 5 bases and J shed 4 bases, with 11 bases lying between them. The germline CDR1 and CDR2 sequences are SGHNT and YENEEA. CDR3 loop: CASSGGQIYGYTF. CDR3 DNA sequence: TGTGCCAGCAGCGGTGGACAGATCTATGGCTACACCTTC.

The chain is built from TRBV6-2 or TRBV6-3 and TRBJ2-7, with D possibly TRBD1 on 5 matching bases. CDR1 MNHEY and CDR2 SVGEGT come from the germline V gene. The CDR3 has 15 amino acids. Trimming left V 1 base short and J 1 base short, with 11 bases between. The CDR3 sequence is CASSYYHRFSYEQYF. The CDR3 DNA reads as TGTGCCAGCAGTTACTACCACAGGTTTTCCTACGAGCAGTACTTC.

The chain has TRBV7-3 and TRBJ2-1; 7 bases are a match to TRBD1. Germline values: CDR1 SGHTA, CDR2 FQGTGA. The V gene end was trimmed by 8 bases and the J gene end by 4 bases; junction bases not matched to a gene: 11. This CDR3 region has 15 residues. The DNA for the CDR3 is TGTGCCAGCTCCCCCTCGGGACAGCTTTACAATGAGCAGTTCTTC. Translation: CASSPSGQLYNEQFF.

The V gene is TRBV7-9, the J gene TRBJ2-5; possibly TRBD1 for D (5 bases). CDR1 SEHNR and CDR2 FQNEAQ come from the germline V gene (reference sequence). The germline V and J ends were trimmed by 5 bases and 3 bases, with 13 bases remaining between them. This CDR3 has 14 amino acids. CDR3 amino acids: CASSRDRGEETQYF. The CDR3 region has the DNA TGTGCCAGCAGCCGCGACAGAGGAGAAGAGACCCAGTACTTC.

This chain uses TRBV5-1 with TRBJ1-1; TRBD1 is a possible D gene (5 bases). The CDR3 consists of 13 residues. Between the trimmed V and J ends, which lost 2 bases and 7 bases, there was a span of 12 bases. Germline CDR1 is SGHRS and CDR2 is YFSETQ. The CDR3 here is CASSFGGDLEAFF. The CDR3 DNA reads as TGCGCCAGCAGCTTCGGGGGGGACCTTGAAGCTTTCTTT.

The chain combines TRBV7-2 with TRBJ2-7, with 16 bases identical to TRBD2. The CDR3 has 18 residues. Germline V gene data show CDR1 as SGHTA and CDR2 as FQGNSA. The ends lost 4 bases at V and 6 bases at J; junction bases unmatched: 12. The CDR3: CASSSQPGLAGGGLEQYF. For the CDR3, the DNA is TGTGCCAGCAGCTCGCAACCGGGACTAGCGGGAGGGGGTCTCGAGCAGTACTTC.

The chain links TRBV9 to TRBJ1-2; D might be TRBD1 (6 bases). Trimming removed 3 bases from V and 5 bases from J, with 23 bases in between. The CDR3 extends over 17 amino acids. Germline values: CDR1 SGDLS, CDR2 YYNGEE. CDR3 sequence reads: CASSGGRDWTAQYGYTF. The CDR3 region has the DNA TGTGCCAGCAGCGGGGGGAGAGACTGGACAGCCCAATATGGCTACACCTTC.